This TCR beta chain stems from a study of CD8+CD57+ T cells in acquired aplastic anemia. With respect to this clonotype: Its antigen is unknown.

Whole-study findings and limits: Patients showed no significant difference from controls in CD8+ Simpson's diversity.

V was trimmed by 7 bases and J by 1 base, leaving 14 bases between them. Germline loops: CDR1 SGHDT, CDR2 YYEEEE. The CDR3 contains 14 residues. The template used for profiling TCR beta VDJ and CDR3 was genomic DNA. Each CDR3 protein is one row after TCRdb ran MiXCR on the reads. The table has more than 100,000 distinct CDR3 sequences, around two fifths seen once; the top ten hold roughly 8.1%. The sample was sorted CD4+, CD8+, or CD8+CD57+ T cells (not recorded which) from PBMCs. The rearrangement links TRBV5-6 to TRBJ1-1, with TRBD1 as a possible D gene (5 bases). This TCR derives from a human donor in good health, serving as a control. CDR3 protein: CASCVGGRNTEAFF. In DNA form, the CDR3 reads TGTGCCAGCTGCGTCGGGGGAAGGAACACTGAAGCTTTCTTT.